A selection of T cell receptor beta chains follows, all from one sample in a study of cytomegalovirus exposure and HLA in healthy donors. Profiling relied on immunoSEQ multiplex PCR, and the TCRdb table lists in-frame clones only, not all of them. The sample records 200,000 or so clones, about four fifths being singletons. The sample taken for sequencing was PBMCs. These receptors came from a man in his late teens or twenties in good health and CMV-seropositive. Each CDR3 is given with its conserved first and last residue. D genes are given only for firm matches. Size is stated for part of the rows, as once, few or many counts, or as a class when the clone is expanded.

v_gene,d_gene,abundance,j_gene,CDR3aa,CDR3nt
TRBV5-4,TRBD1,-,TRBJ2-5,CASSLGQGYGETQYF,TGTGCCAGCAGCTTGGGACAGGGGTATGGAGAGACCCAGTACTTC
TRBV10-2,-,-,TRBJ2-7,CASSESSGVAYEQYF,TGCGCCAGCAGTGAGTCATCGGGGGTGGCCTACGAGCAGTACTTC
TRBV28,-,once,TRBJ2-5,CASRSRETQYF,TGTGCCAGCAGAAGCAGGGAGACCCAGTACTTC
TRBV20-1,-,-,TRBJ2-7,CSAGGYEQYF,TGCAGTGCCGGAGGGTACGAGCAGTACTTC
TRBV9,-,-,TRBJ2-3,CASSVIVADTQYF,TGTGCCAGCAGCGTGATAGTAGCAGATACGCAGTATTTT
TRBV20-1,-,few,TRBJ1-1,CSGGLDTEAFF,TGCAGTGGGGGGCTGGACACTGAAGCTTTCTTT
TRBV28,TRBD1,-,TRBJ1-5,CASTLDRVGDQPQHF,TGTGCCAGCACCCTGGACAGGGTAGGGGATCAGCCCCAGCATTTT
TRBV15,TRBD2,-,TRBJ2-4,CATSRPPGLAARNIQYF,TGTGCCACCAGCAGACCCCCGGGACTAGCGGCGAGAAACATTCAGTACTTC
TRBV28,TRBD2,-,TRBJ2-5,CASRRGAGRKETQYF,TGTGCCAGCAGGCGGGGGGCTGGAAGGAAAGAGACCCAGTACTTC
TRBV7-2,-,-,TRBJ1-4,CASSPLPGGTTNEKLFF,TGTGCCAGCAGCCCACTTCCGGGCGGGACAACTAATGAAAAACTGTTTTTT
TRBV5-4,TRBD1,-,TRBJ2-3,CASSRDRGPTDTQYF,TGTGCCAGCAGCAGAGACAGGGGGCCTACAGATACGCAGTATTTT
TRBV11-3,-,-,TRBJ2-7,CASSRLATYEQYF,TGTGCCAGCAGCCGCCTGGCCACCTACGAGCAGTACTTC
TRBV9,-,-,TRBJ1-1,CASSVDPSGGGTEAFF,TGTGCCAGCAGCGTAGACCCCTCGGGTGGTGGCACTGAAGCTTTCTTT
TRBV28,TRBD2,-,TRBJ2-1,CASSLRDYYNEQFF,TGTGCCAGCAGTTTAAGGGACTATTACAATGAGCAGTTCTTC
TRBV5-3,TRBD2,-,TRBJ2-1,CARSRIREVRTLYNEQFF,TGTGCCAGAAGCCGTATCCGGGAGGTGCGAACCCTCTACAATGAGCAGTTCTTC
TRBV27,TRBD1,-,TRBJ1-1,CASSPTGLNTEAFF,TGTGCCAGCAGCCCGACAGGGTTGAACACTGAAGCTTTCTTT
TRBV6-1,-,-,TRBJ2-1,CASSEALLLMYNEQFF,TGTGCCAGCAGTGAAGCACTACTTCTTATGTACAATGAGCAGTTCTTC
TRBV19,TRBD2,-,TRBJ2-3,CASSIGLAVNTDTQYF,TGTGCCAGTAGTATCGGGCTAGCGGTGAACACAGATACGCAGTATTTT
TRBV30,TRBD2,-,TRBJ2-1,CAWRWGLAGGDDEQFF,TGTGCCTGGAGGTGGGGCCTAGCGGGAGGGGACGATGAGCAGTTCTTC
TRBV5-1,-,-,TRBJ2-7,CASSLAGTPEQYF,TGCGCCAGCAGCTTGGCCGGGACTCCCGAGCAGTACTTC
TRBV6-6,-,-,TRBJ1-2,CASTDDSANYGYTF,TGTGCCAGCACCGATGACAGCGCTAACTATGGCTACACCTTC
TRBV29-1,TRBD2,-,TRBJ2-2,CSVPLSNSGRYTGELFF,TGCAGCGTTCCCCTGAGTAATAGCGGGAGATATACCGGGGAGCTGTTTTTT
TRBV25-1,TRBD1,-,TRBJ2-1,CASSDLPGAGTGNNEQFF,TGTGCCAGCAGTGACCTCCCTGGTGCGGGGACAGGTAACAATGAGCAGTTCTTC
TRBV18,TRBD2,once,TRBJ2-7,CASSSGTSGTLYEQYF,TGTGCCAGCTCATCCGGGACTAGCGGGACGCTCTACGAGCAGTACTTC
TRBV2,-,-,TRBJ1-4,CARRFPNEKLFF,TGTGCCAGGAGGTTCCCTAATGAAAAACTGTTTTTT
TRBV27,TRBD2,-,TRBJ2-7,CASSLRPPGLATSDEQYF,TGTGCCAGCAGTCTACGACCTCCGGGACTAGCTACGTCGGACGAGCAGTACTTC
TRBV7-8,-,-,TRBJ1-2,CASSLVQAGGYTF,TGTGCCAGCAGCTTAGTGCAGGCGGGAGGCTACACCTTC
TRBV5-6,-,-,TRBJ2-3,CASSLEGDLTTDTQYF,TGTGCCAGCAGCTTGGAGGGGGATCTAACCACAGATACGCAGTATTTT
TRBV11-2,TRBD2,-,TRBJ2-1,CASSFAGVPYNEQFF,TGTGCCAGCAGCTTCGCGGGAGTACCCTACAATGAGCAGTTCTTC